One and the same sample provided the 30 T cell receptor beta chains below, sequenced in a study of beta chain features in type 1 diabetes. Expressed TCRB transcripts were sequenced, since all the RNA that had been isolated was reverse transcribed. Generated by immunoSEQ multiplex PCR, the TCRdb table keeps only in-frame clones and is missing some. The data hold 30,000 to 45,000 clones, with almost 65% observed a single time. Sequences were obtained from Tregs from blood. The receptors shown here come from a woman under 40 in good health.

This rearrangement joins TRBV30 to TRBJ1-3; D unclear. Trimming took 2 bases from V and 2 from J, leaving 13 bases between them. CDR1 GTSNPN and CDR2 SVGIG come from the germline V gene (reference sequence). This CDR3 spans 15 amino acids. CDR3 bases: TGTGCCTGGAGTCTCTATTCGGTGGCTGGAAACACCATATATTTT. It codes for CAWSLYSVAGNTIYF.

This clone was seen a handful of times. The J gene is TRBJ2-2, the V gene TRBV7-3, with 14 nucleotides matching TRBD2. Looked up from germline, CDR1 is SGHTA and CDR2 is FQGTGA. This CDR3 comprises 14 residues. The J segment lost 7 bases and the V segment lost 6 bases, leaving 1 base of the junction unmatched. CDR3 region: CASRGLAGGGELFF. The CDR3 DNA reads TGTGCCAGCAGAGGACTAGCGGGAGGCGGGGAGCTGTTTTTT.

The V and J genes are TRBV5-1 and TRBJ2-1, with a weak D call TRBD2 (6 bases). Trimming cost V 0 bases and J 10 bases, with 8 bases left between them. Looked up from germline, CDR1 is SGHRS and CDR2 is YFSETQ. The CDR3 has 12 amino acids. CDR3 sequence: CASSLGGREQFF. The CDR3 region has the DNA TGCGCCAGCAGCTTGGGGGGGAGGGAGCAGTTCTTC. The variable domain in full, with the rest retrieved from reference TRBV5-1 and TRBJ2-1, is KAGVTQTPRYLIKTRGQQVTLSCSPISGHRSVSWYQQTPGQGLQFLFEYFSETQRNKGNFPGRFSGRQFSNSRSEMNVSTLELGDSALYLCASSLGGREQFFGPGTRLTVL.

This clone was detected once. A read error may explain this, as a much larger clone is one base away. The rearrangement links TRBV11-3 to TRBJ2-1; 7 bases are a match to TRBD1. From germline, CDR1 is SGHNT and CDR2 YENEEA. V dropped 4 bases and J dropped 0; count of bases not matched to a gene: 3. This CDR3 has 15 amino acids. The CDR3 nucleotides are TGTGCCAGCAGCTGGGACAGTAGCTCCTACAATGAGCAGTTCTTC. Protein product: CASSWDSSSYNEQFF.

J is TRBJ2-1 and V is TRBV4-1, with 15 bases that match TRBD2. Trimming removed 3 bases from V and 10 bases from J; junction bases left unmatched: 10. The length of the CDR3 is 17 residues. Germline V gene sequence: CDR1 MGHRA, CDR2 YSYEKL. Written as DNA, the CDR3 is TGCGCCAGCAGCCACCTTAAACCGGGACTAGCGGGAGGCGAGCAGTTCTTC. Protein product: CASSHLKPGLAGGEQFF.

This clone turned up a few times. Here the CDR3 DNA reads TGTGCCAGCAGCTTAGGGTACGGGACAGGGGGATTCTTC. As protein: CASSLGYGTGGFF. The genes are TRBV7-2 and TRBJ2-1; 11 positions agree with TRBD1. Germline trimming cut 1 base from V and 16 bases from J; bases unmatched to any gene: 6. Looked up from germline, CDR1 is SGHTA and CDR2 is FQGNSA. CDR3 length equals 13 residues.

This sequence joins TRBV7-2 and TRBJ2-7; possible D gene TRBD1, 6 bases. CDR1 SGHTA and CDR2 FQGNSA come from the germline V gene. The CDR3 length is 14 residues. V lost 3 bases and J lost 5, with 14 bases in between. The CDR3: CASSFQQGPDEQYF. CDR3 bases: TGTGCCAGCAGCTTCCAACAGGGACCCGACGAGCAGTACTTC.

The chain combines TRBV29-1 with TRBJ1-1; no clear D gene. This CDR3 is 13 amino acids long. V was cut by 1 base and J by 1 base, with 7 bases left in between. Germline CDR1 SQVTM, CDR2 ANQGSEA. CDR3 DNA sequence: TGCAGCGTTGAAGCTCAGTCGAACACTGAAGCTTTCTTT. Its protein product is CSVEAQSNTEAFF.

This chain links TRBV5-6 with TRBJ1-3; D not certain. CDR3 length: 16 residues. V was cut by 4 bases and J by 0 bases, with 14 bases left in between. Germline assignment: CDR1 SGHDT and CDR2 YYEEEE. CDR3 sequence (DNA): TGTGCCAGCAGCCCCGCGGTACCTTTCTCTGGAAACACCATATATTTT. Its protein product is CASSPAVPFSGNTIYF.

As for this clone: Distinct nucleotide sequences in the sample also encode this CDR3. The chain recombines TRBV28 with TRBJ2-7; no firm D call. The CDR3 is 12 residues long. Between the trimmed V and J ends, which lost 1 base and 4 bases, there was a span of 5 bases. Germline-derived CDR1 and CDR2 are MDHEN and SYDVKM. CDR3 nucleotides: TGTGCCAGCAGTTTATCCGGGTACGAGCAGTACTTC. Its protein product is CASSLSGYEQYF.

The chain joins TRBV9 to TRBJ2-1; 8 positions agree with TRBD1. The V segment lost 3 bases and the J segment 7 bases; nucleotides outside the gene matches: 9. Germline V gene sequence: CDR1 SGDLS, CDR2 YYNGEE. The CDR3 runs 15 residues. For the CDR3, the DNA is TGTGCCAGCAGCGCGGTGGGGCAGGGGGCAAATGAGCAGTTCTTC. Protein: CASSAVGQGANEQFF.

The V gene is TRBV5-1, the J gene TRBJ2-6, with 9 bases aligning to TRBD1. This CDR3 is 16 amino acids long. Germline CDR1 SGHRS, CDR2 YFSETQ. After removal of 4 bases from V and 4 bases from J, the junction contained 6 bases not matched to a gene. CDR3: CASSPRDRAGANVLTF. The CDR3, as DNA: TGCGCCAGCAGCCCTAGGGACAGGGCCGGGGCCAACGTCCTGACTTTC.

The genes are TRBV7-2 and TRBJ2-2; no clear D gene. The CDR3 contains 16 residues. Germline V CDR1 and CDR2: SGHTA, FQGNSA. The ends were cut back, 3 bases at V and 2 bases at J, with 13 bases in the middle. The CDR3 DNA is TGTGCCAGCAGCTTCTCTCGCACAGATAACACCGGGGAGCTGTTTTTT. As protein: CASSFSRTDNTGELFF.

The chain combines TRBV7-3 with TRBJ2-1, with 14 positions matching TRBD2. CDR1 and CDR2 from the germline V gene are SGHTA and FQGTGA. The CDR3 loop spans 17 amino acids. Germline trimming cut 5 bases from V and 4 bases from J; bases unmatched to any gene: 7. The CDR3 is CASSGTSGRADYNEQFF. CDR3 DNA: TGTGCCAGCAGCGGGACTAGCGGGAGAGCAGATTACAATGAGCAGTTCTTC.

This clone has more than one count but fewer than ten. V and J are TRBV19 and TRBJ2-1, with 9 nucleotides matching TRBD2. The CDR3 is 15 amino acids. Looked up from germline, CDR1 is LNHDA and CDR2 is SQIVND (reference sequence). V trimming: 6 bases; J trimming: 6 bases; junction bases outside the gene matches: 9. CDR3 coding DNA: TGTGCCAGTAGGGTAAGCGGGAGGTCGGGCAATGAGCAGTTCTTC. Protein: CASRVSGRSGNEQFF. The full variable domain, with the rest looked up from reference TRBV19 and TRBJ2-1, is DGGITQSPKYLFRKEGQNVTLSCEQNLNHDAMYWYRQDPGQGLRLIYYSQIVNDFQKGDIAEGYSVSREKKESFPLTVTSAQKNPTAFYLCASRVSGRSGNEQFFGPGTRLTVL.

This clone was seen just once. V and J are TRBV27 and TRBJ2-2; tentatively, D is TRBD2 (5 bases). V was shortened by 4 bases and J by 4 bases, with 19 bases between the two germline ends. The CDR3 is 17 amino acids. Per the germline V gene, CDR1 is MNHEY and CDR2 is SMNVEV (reference sequence). The CDR3 loop is CASSSRSWEIPTGELFF. DNA for the CDR3: TGTGCCAGCAGTTCCCGCTCGTGGGAGATCCCCACCGGGGAGCTGTTTTTT.

The chain employs TRBV4-1 and TRBJ1-2; D is possibly TRBD1 (6 bases). This CDR3 spans 15 amino acids. V was cut by 1 base and J by 2 bases, with 11 bases left in between. The germline gives CDR1 MGHRA, CDR2 YSYEKL. CDR3 DNA sequence: TGCGCCAGCAGCCAAGGTCAACAGGGAAACTATGGCTACACCTTC. Residues: CASSQGQQGNYGYTF.

The chain joins TRBV6-5 to TRBJ1-2; 8 bases are shared with TRBD1. CDR1 is MNHEY, CDR2 SVGAGI, per germline. V was clipped by 6 bases and J by 4 bases; unmatched bases: 7. The CDR3 totals 14 residues. CDR3 coding DNA: TGTGCCAGCAGCGGGGCAGGGGGCGCCTATGGCTACACCTTC. It yields the protein CASSGAGGAYGYTF.

The sample holds a few counts of this clone. The chain uses TRBV5-1 and TRBJ2-7, with TRBD2 as a possible D gene (5 bases). Per the germline V gene, CDR1 is SGHRS and CDR2 is YFSETQ. CDR3 length: 14 amino acids. The V and J ends lost 5 bases and 0 bases respectively, with 12 bases between them. CDR3 nucleotide sequence: TGCGCCAGCAGGTCCGGGATAATCTCCTACGAGCAGTACTTC. As protein: CASRSGIISYEQYF.

The chain employs TRBV5-1 and TRBJ2-1; 8 bases are a match to TRBD1. V trimming: 3 bases; J trimming: 9 bases; junction bases outside the gene matches: 14. The CDR3 contains 16 residues. Germline V lookup: CDR1 SGHRS, CDR2 YFSETQ. The CDR3 loop is CASSSGQGHSFSEQFF. The CDR3, as DNA: TGCGCCAGCAGCTCTGGACAGGGACACAGTTTTTCTGAGCAGTTCTTC.

V gene TRBV5-1 combines with J gene TRBJ2-4; D uncertain. Germline V gene lookup returns CDR1 SGHRS and CDR2 YFSETQ. This CDR3 is 13 amino acids long. V was trimmed by 4 bases and J by 7 bases, leaving 12 bases between them. The CDR3 is CASSPYERNIQYF. The DNA for the CDR3 is TGCGCCAGCAGCCCCTATGAGAGGAACATTCAGTACTTC.

The V gene is TRBV5-5, the J gene TRBJ1-2, with a possible D match to TRBD1 (6 bases). CDR1 and CDR2 from the germline V gene are SGHKS and YYEKEE (reference sequence). This CDR3 is 14 amino acids long. V was cut by 4 bases and J by 2 bases, with 12 bases left in between. The CDR3 region has the DNA TGTGCCAGCAGCGCCACTACAGGGAACTATGGCTACACCTTC. Translation gives CASSATTGNYGYTF.

The chain couples TRBV6-6 to TRBJ2-7; 9 bases are a match to TRBD2. CDR3 length: 13 residues. J was trimmed by 12 bases and V by 2 bases; bases with no gene match: 8. Germline CDR1 MNHNY, CDR2 SVGAGI (reference sequence). The CDR3 DNA reads as TGTGCCAGCAGTTACGGCGGGAGCGGGGGGCCGTACTTC. Its translation is CASSYGGSGGPYF.

This clone appeared a few times. The chain uses TRBV30 and TRBJ2-6, with unresolved D. The CDR3 consists of 14 residues. Germline V gene lookup returns CDR1 GTSNPN and CDR2 SVGIG (reference sequence). With 2 bases removed from V and 1 base from J, the gap between germline ends came to 6 bases. The CDR3: CAWSPPSGANVLTF. As DNA, the CDR3 is TGTGCCTGGAGTCCTCCTTCTGGGGCCAACGTCCTGACTTTC.

The chain joins TRBV7-9 to TRBJ2-1; weak D call: TRBD1 (5 bases). The CDR3 length is 16 residues. The germline CDR1 and CDR2 sequences are SEHNR and FQNEAQ (reference sequence). Trimming pared 3 bases from V and 6 bases from J, leaving 18 bases between. CDR3 coding DNA: TGTGCCAGCAGCTTTAATTCCAGGGTGAACTTCAATGAGCAGTTCTTC. It specifies CASSFNSRVNFNEQFF.

The V call is TRBV18, the J call TRBJ2-1; TRBD2 agrees at 7 bases. Germline CDR1 and CDR2: KGHSH and LQKENI. Trimming took 4 bases from V and 2 from J; bases not matched to a gene: 11. The CDR3 loop spans 17 amino acids. The CDR3: CASSLGDGGSTYNEQFF. The CDR3 coding sequence is TGTGCCAGCTCACTAGGGGACGGCGGGAGCACCTACAATGAGCAGTTCTTC.

The chain uses TRBV7-3 and TRBJ2-1; weak D call: TRBD2 (6 bases). CDR3 length equals 15 residues. Trimming left V 4 bases short and J 8 bases short, with 18 bases between. The germline V gene encodes CDR1 SGHTA and CDR2 FQGTGA. DNA for the CDR3: TGTGCCAGCAGCTCGGCCAGGAGGGCCGGCGATGAGCAGTTCTTC. Protein: CASSSARRAGDEQFF.

This chain links TRBV5-1 with TRBJ1-6, with D maybe TRBD1 (5 bases). V lost 1 base and J 6 bases, leaving 11 bases between the germline ends. CDR1 is SGHRS, CDR2 YFSETQ, per germline. This CDR3 is 15 amino acids long. The CDR3 DNA reads as TGCGCCAGCAGCTTGATAGGGGCTGTTAATTCACCCCTCCACTTT. Translation gives CASSLIGAVNSPLHF.

The V and J genes are TRBV28 and TRBJ2-1, with 14 nucleotides matching TRBD2. The CDR3 is 17 amino acids. Germline V gives CDR1 MDHEN, CDR2 SYDVKM. Germline trimming cut 6 bases from V and 6 bases from J; bases unmatched to any gene: 10. The CDR3 DNA is TGTGCCAGCAGCGCGGGACTAGCGGGAGCTCGGTCCAATGAGCAGTTCTTC. Its protein is CASSAGLAGARSNEQFF. The full variable domain, in which reference TRBV28 and TRBJ2-1 provide the parts outside the CDR3, is DVKVTQSSRYLVKRTGEKVFLECVQDMDHENMFWYRQDPGLGLRLIYFSYDVKMKEKGDIPEGYSVSREKKERFSLILESASTNQTSMYLCASSAGLAGARSNEQFFGPGTRLTVL.

This chain connects TRBV18 to TRBJ1-2; 7 bases line up with TRBD1. This CDR3 has 16 residues. Trimming at V came to 3 bases and at J to 4 bases, leaving 11 bases not matched to a gene. Germline values: CDR1 KGHSH, CDR2 LQKENI. CDR3 residues: CASSPLNRGEGYGYTF. The CDR3 nucleotides are TGTGCCAGCTCACCCTTAAACAGGGGAGAGGGCTATGGCTACACCTTC.